The rows below give T cell receptor beta chains drawn from one sample of a study of cytomegalovirus exposure and HLA in healthy donors. Assay: immunoSEQ multiplex PCR; the TCRdb copy retains only in-frame clones and omits some. Altogether about 120,000 clones are present, roughly 84% being singletons, with the ten largest covering under 2.5%. The sequenced sample consisted of PBMCs. The receptors were sampled from a woman in her thirties in good health and CMV-seronegative. CDR3s include the opening cysteine and the closing phenylalanine or tryptophan. A D gene is named only where the DNA matches it firmly. The size of a clone is reported for some rows only, either as once, few or many, or as a class for expanded clones.

abundance,j_gene,d_gene,v_gene,CDR3nt,CDR3aa
once,TRBJ1-4,.,TRBV5-1,TGCGCCATCGCGGGGGCAACTAATGAAAAACTGTTTTTT,CAIAGATNEKLFF
.,TRBJ2-6,TRBD2,TRBV9,TGTGCCAGCAGTGAGGGGACTAGCGTAACCTCTGGGGCCAACGTCCTGACTTTC,CASSEGTSVTSGANVLTF
.,TRBJ1-6,.,TRBV6-1,TGTGCCAGCAGGCCAGGGGAAGTCTATAATTCACCCCTCCACTTT,CASRPGEVYNSPLHF
.,TRBJ2-1,.,TRBV4-2,TGTGCCAGCAGCCCCAAGACGAAGCCGGGGGTGAGCTCCTACAATGAGCAGTTCTTC,CASSPKTKPGVSSYNEQFF
once,TRBJ2-3,.,TRBV27,TGTGCCAGCACCCCCGGGACTTTAGATACGCAGTATTTT,CASTPGTLDTQYF
.,TRBJ1-4,.,TRBV5-1,TGCGCCAGCAGCCCTGGACTTGCAACTAATGAAAAACTGTTTTTT,CASSPGLATNEKLFF
once,TRBJ2-7,.,TRBV10-3,TGTGCCATCACAGGGGACCAACCCTACGAGCAGTACTTC,CAITGDQPYEQYF
.,TRBJ1-6,.,TRBV7-2,TGTGCCAGCAGCTCACAGGGCCGAGGCAATTCACCCCTCCACTTT,CASSSQGRGNSPLHF
once,TRBJ2-2,TRBD2,TRBV10-3,TGTGCCATCAGCGAAGCGGGGGGGCTGAGCGGGGAGCTGTTTTTT,CAISEAGGLSGELFF
.,TRBJ2-5,TRBD1,TRBV30,TGTGCCTGGAGACAGGGACAGGGGAGGTGGGAGACCCAGTACTTC,CAWRQGQGRWETQYF
.,TRBJ2-3,.,TRBV5-4,TGTGCCAGCAGCTCCCCCCTCACAGATACGCAGTATTTT,CASSSPLTDTQYF
.,TRBJ2-3,TRBD2,TRBV5-1,TGCGCCAGCAGCTTGGCCATGGCGGGGGGGCCGACAGATACGCAGTATTTT,CASSLAMAGGPTDTQYF
.,TRBJ1-2,.,TRBV9,TGTGCCAGCAGCGCGGCGGGGTCAGGAAACTATGGCTACACCTTC,CASSAAGSGNYGYTF
.,TRBJ1-2,.,TRBV7-9,TGTGCCAGCAGCTTGGGGAAGGACACTCTTGGCTACACCTTC,CASSLGKDTLGYTF
.,TRBJ2-3,TRBD2,TRBV2,TGTGCCAGCAGCCCGGCCCGTAGTGCGGGGGTACTCACGGGTACGCAGTATTTT,CASSPARSAGVLTGTQYF
.,TRBJ1-1,TRBD1,TRBV5-1,TGCGCCAGCAGCCCCGACAGGGACTGGTACACTGAAGCTTTCTTT,CASSPDRDWYTEAFF
.,TRBJ2-4,.,TRBV12-5,TGTGCTAGTGCCCTCGAAAACATTCAGTACTTC,CASALENIQYF
.,TRBJ2-1,.,TRBV9,TGTGCCAGCAGCGTCGGCGGACAATCGTACAATGAGCAGTTCTTC,CASSVGGQSYNEQFF
.,TRBJ2-7,.,TRBV7-8,TGTGCCAGCAGCCCCGACAGACGGCAGTACTTC,CASSPDRRQYF
.,TRBJ2-3,.,TRBV2,TGTGCCAGCAGTGTACGACAGACTTACACAGATACGCAGTATTTT,CASSVRQTYTDTQYF
.,TRBJ2-3,.,TRBV12-1,TGTGCCAGCAGCCACTCGGCAGCGAAGGGGGGGGGTTGGGGCACAGATACGCAGTATTTT,CASSHSAAKGGGWGTDTQYF
.,TRBJ2-7,TRBD1,TRBV6-1,TGTGCCAGCAGTGAGGGGACAGGGACGAGGGAGCAGTACTTC,CASSEGTGTREQYF
once,TRBJ2-5,.,TRBV5-6,TGTGCCAGCAGCTTGCCAGGGTTCCTCCAAGAGACCCAGTACTTC,CASSLPGFLQETQYF
.,TRBJ1-4,TRBD1,TRBV7-9,TGTGCCAGCAGCCAGGGACAGGGTAATGAAAAACTGTTTTTT,CASSQGQGNEKLFF
.,TRBJ2-1,.,TRBV9,TGTGCCAGCAGCGTAGGCAGTTCCTACAATGAGCAGTTCTTC,CASSVGSSYNEQFF
.,TRBJ1-5,TRBD1,TRBV18,TGTGCCAGCTCACAGGGGGCTGGTCAGCCCCAGCATTTT,CASSQGAGQPQHF
.,TRBJ1-6,.,TRBV30,TGTGCCTGGAGAGGGGGGGTTTATAATTCACCCCTCCACTTT,CAWRGGVYNSPLHF
.,TRBJ2-7,TRBD2,TRBV5-1,TGCGCCAGCAGCCCGACTAGCGGGGGGGCCTACGAGCAGTACTTC,CASSPTSGGAYEQYF
.,TRBJ1-1,.,TRBV29-1,TGCAGCGTTGTCCCGGGGGACACTGAAGCTTTCTTT,CSVVPGDTEAFF
.,TRBJ1-3,.,TRBV6-4,TGTGCCAGCAGTGGAAGAAAGTTGCGGGCCTCCGGAAACACCATATATTTT,CASSGRKLRASGNTIYF
.,TRBJ2-6,TRBD2,TRBV19,TGTGCCATTTCGCCCCCGGGAGGGACCGTCCAGAGGCCTGGGGCCAACGTCCTGACTTTC,CAISPPGGTVQRPGANVLTF
.,TRBJ2-1,TRBD1,TRBV9,TGTGCCAGCAGCGGACAGGGTGTAGAGGACAATGAGCAGTTCTTC,CASSGQGVEDNEQFF
.,TRBJ2-3,TRBD1,TRBV30,TGTGCCTGGTCAAGGGGACAGGGGATTTCTAGCACAGATACGCAGTATTTT,CAWSRGQGISSTDTQYF
.,TRBJ1-6,.,TRBV30,TGTGCCTGGAGTGTAAACAGCCCGGGGAGGGCTTCACCCCTCCACTTT,CAWSVNSPGRASPLHF
.,TRBJ2-3,TRBD2,TRBV9,TGTGCCAGCCCCCCTCTGGGACTAGAAGCAGATACGCAGTATTTT,CASPPLGLEADTQYF
.,TRBJ1-1,TRBD1,TRBV7-8,TGTGCCAGCAGCACCCGGGCTCGGACAGGGTCTAACACTGAAGCTTTCTTT,CASSTRARTGSNTEAFF
.,TRBJ2-1,TRBD1,TRBV4-2,TGTGCCAGCAGCCTCCTCCCGGGACAGGGCAATGAGCAGTTCTTC,CASSLLPGQGNEQFF
.,TRBJ2-3,TRBD2,TRBV13,TGTGCCAGCAGCTTAGGCCCTGGGGAGGGCTCAGATACGCAGTATTTT,CASSLGPGEGSDTQYF
.,TRBJ1-2,.,TRBV11-1,TGTGCCAGCAGCTTAGTGGCGGGAATGAAAAATGGCTACACCTTC,CASSLVAGMKNGYTF
.,TRBJ2-3,.,TRBV7-2,TGTGCCAGCAGCCTTACCCGACTCACAGATACGCAGTATTTT,CASSLTRLTDTQYF
.,TRBJ2-2,.,TRBV6-5,TGTGCCAGCAGTCAGGGCCGATGGAGCACCGGGGAGCTGTTTTTT,CASSQGRWSTGELFF
once,TRBJ1-6,TRBD1,TRBV4-3,TGCGCCAGCAGCCAAGATGGGACAGGGGGAAATTCACCCCTCCACTTT,CASSQDGTGGNSPLHF
.,TRBJ2-7,.,TRBV6-1,TGTGCCAGCAGCGAGGACGAGGGACATGGCTACGAGCAGTACTTC,CASSEDEGHGYEQYF
.,TRBJ1-1,.,TRBV5-1,TGCGCCAGCAGCTTGGAATACGGAGGGAACACTGAAGCTTTCTTT,CASSLEYGGNTEAFF
.,TRBJ1-2,TRBD1,TRBV29-1,TGCAGCGATACCACAGGGGCCTATGGCTACACCTTC,CSDTTGAYGYTF
.,TRBJ2-6,.,TRBV5-1,TGCGCCAGCAGCGGAGGGCTTAGCGATTCTGGGGCCAACGTCCTGACTTTC,CASSGGLSDSGANVLTF
few,TRBJ2-1,TRBD2,TRBV4-1,TGCGCCAGCAGTGAGTCCCCTAGCGGGGGGGCAAGTGAGCAGTTCTTC,CASSESPSGGASEQFF
.,TRBJ2-5,TRBD1,TRBV7-2,TGTGCCAGCAGCTTAACCGGGACAGGGGGTGAAGAGACCCAGTACTTC,CASSLTGTGGEETQYF
.,TRBJ1-3,TRBD1,TRBV7-2,TGTGCCAGCAGCCTACGGACAGGGTCTGGAAACACCATATATTTT,CASSLRTGSGNTIYF
.,TRBJ2-5,TRBD1,TRBV27,TGTGCCAGCAGTAAACGGGACAGACTCCAAGAGACCCAGTACTTC,CASSKRDRLQETQYF
.,TRBJ2-2,TRBD2,TRBV7-8,TGTGCCAGCAGCTTATTCATTCCGGGACTAGCGGGGGTCACGGGCGGGGAGCTGTTTTTT,CASSLFIPGLAGVTGGELFF
.,TRBJ1-6,TRBD1,TRBV4-3,TGCGCCAGCAGCCGACGGGGCGCCCGCGACAGGGATTCACCCCTCCACTTT,CASSRRGARDRDSPLHF
.,TRBJ2-5,TRBD1,TRBV6-1,TGTGCCAGCAGTGCGACAGGGGGCGAAGAGACCCAGTACTTC,CASSATGGEETQYF